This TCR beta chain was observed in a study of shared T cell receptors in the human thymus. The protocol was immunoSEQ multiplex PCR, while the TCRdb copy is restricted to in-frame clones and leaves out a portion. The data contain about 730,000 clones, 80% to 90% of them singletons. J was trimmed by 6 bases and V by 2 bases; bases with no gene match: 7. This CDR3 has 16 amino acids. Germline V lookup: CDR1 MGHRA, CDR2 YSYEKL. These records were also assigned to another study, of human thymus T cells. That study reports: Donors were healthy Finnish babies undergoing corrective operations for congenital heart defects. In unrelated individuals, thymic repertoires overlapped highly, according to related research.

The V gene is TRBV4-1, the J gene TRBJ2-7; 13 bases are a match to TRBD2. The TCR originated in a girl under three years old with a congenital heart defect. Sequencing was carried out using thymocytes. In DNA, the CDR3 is TGCGCCAGCAGCCAAAAACTAGCGGGGGGGCAAATCGAGCAGTACTTC. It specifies CASSQKLAGGQIEQYF.